This T cell receptor beta chain was profiled in a study of blood T cell repertoires in COVID-19. About the study: T cells, B-cell-depleted T cells, or PBMCs provided the cDNA or gDNA that served as material.

TCRdb keeps only in-frame clones here, not all; method: immunoSEQ multiplex PCR. Of fewer than 500,000 clones in the sample, 80% to 90% were seen once. Germline V gene sequence: CDR1 WNHNN, CDR2 SYGVQD (reference sequence). This CDR3 has 12 amino acids. V shed 3 bases and J shed 5 bases, with 6 bases lying between them. V and J are TRBV10-1 and TRBJ2-3; possible D gene TRBD2, 5 bases. The TCR comes from a man between 25 and 39 years old who had recovered from COVID-19. The specimen sequenced was PBMCs or T cells enriched from blood (not recorded which). The DNA of the CDR3 is TGCGCCAGCAGTGACGAGGGAGATACGCAGTATTTT. It yields the protein CASSDEGDTQYF.